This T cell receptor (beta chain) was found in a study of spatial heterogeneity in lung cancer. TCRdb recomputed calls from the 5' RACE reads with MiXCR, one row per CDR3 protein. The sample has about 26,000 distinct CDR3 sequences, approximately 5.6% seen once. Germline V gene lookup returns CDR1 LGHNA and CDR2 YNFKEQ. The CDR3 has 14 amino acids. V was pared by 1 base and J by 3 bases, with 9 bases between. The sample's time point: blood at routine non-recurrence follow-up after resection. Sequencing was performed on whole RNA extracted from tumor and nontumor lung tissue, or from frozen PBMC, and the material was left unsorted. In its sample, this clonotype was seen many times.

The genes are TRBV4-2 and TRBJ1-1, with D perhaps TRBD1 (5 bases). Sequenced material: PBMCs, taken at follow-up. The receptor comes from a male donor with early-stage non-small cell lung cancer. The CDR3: CASSQGRVYTEAFF. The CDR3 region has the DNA TGTGCCAGCAGCCAAGGCAGGGTATACACTGAAGCTTTCTTT.